This is a list of T cell receptor beta chains from one sample in a study of T cell responses to AZD1222 COVID-19 vaccine. Sequencing used immunoSEQ multiplex PCR; TCRdb keeps in-frame clones, though not all of them. The table lists roughly 100,000 clones, 82% of them singletons, with around 5.1% in the top ten. The starting material was peripheral blood, obtained on day 0 of AZD1222 vaccination. Receptors were obtained from an adult in good health. The CDR3 runs from the conserved cysteine through the conserved F or W.

cdr3_aa,v_call,cdr3_length
CASSLLRTGTGLTEAFF,TRBV27,17
CASSSGVGFDTQYF,TRBV7-8,14
CASSTAPDTGKYGYTF,TRBV21-1,16
CASSAPGQGMNTEAFF,TRBV5-4,16
CASSLRGTTTGELFF,TRBV5-4,15
CASSFLENTEAFF,TRBV5-1,13
CASSSGTPSYEQYF,TRBV5-6,14
CASSWGMTELFF,TRBV12-3/TRBV12-4,12
CASSQDGAGDSPLHF,TRBV4-2,15
CASSLDSSGGAWSYEQYF,TRBV7-2,18
CASSQAGGSGGFEQFF,TRBV4-3,16
CASSWLEGNQPQHF,TRBV6-5,14
CASKRLAGSGELFF,TRBV27,14
CASSPPLTEGYTF,TRBV7-9,13
CASRLDRLNSPLHF,TRBV6-6,14
CASSQGQGDLNTEAFF,TRBV18,16
CASSSGQGGRNQPQHF,TRBV7-9,16
CASSDPGGAKDTQYF,TRBV2,15
CASSLTLSGNTIYF,TRBV5-1,14
CASSELPFNTIYF,TRBV6-1,13
CASSIRDTYQPQHF,TRBV19,14
CASSPARGAKNIQYF,TRBV7-9,15
CASSWGGLMSGF,TRBV6-5,12
CASLSGEEYNEQYF,TRBV6-5,14
CSVEDLLLRSQLPNYGYTF,TRBV29-1,19
CASSASQGGYGYTF,TRBV19,14
CASSYSTGGLAKNIQYF,TRBV6-2/TRBV6-3,17
CASSQSTGSSGNTIYF,TRBV4-2,16
CASSEALMGSGELFF,TRBV25-1,15
CASSLFYGGQETQYF,TRBV27,15
CAIANSGNTIYF,TRBV10-3,12
CASSLVGSSTDTQYF,TRBV7-2,15
CASSPLGGLTSTDTQYF,TRBV9,17
CASGRQGQFYEQYF,TRBV7-9,14
CASSLGHADYGYTF,TRBV7-2,14
CAWSDSNYGYTF,TRBV30,12
CASSLALYGYEQYF,TRBV7-8,14
CAWTRTSTNYGYTF,TRBV30,14
CASGLVNSYPEAFF,TRBV12-5,14
CASSPGRGGVNGYTF,TRBV5-1,15
CASSSPGPGNTGELFF,TRBV7-2,16
CASSTARDQPQHF,TRBV19,13
CASSLPGGRSYEQYF,TRBV5-4,15
CASSLRGGTIYEQYF,TRBV7-2,15
CASSLVAGRVGYTF,TRBV11-2,14
CASSRRQVNTEAFF,TRBV4-1,14
CASSLVAVLSYEQYF,TRBV7-2,15
CASSPSVSSGNTIYF,TRBV18,15
CATSDFEQGRHEQYF,TRBV24-1,15
CASSFTGQARGDGYTF,TRBV5-1,16
CASSHSVEAGEQYF,TRBV3-1/TRBV3-2,14
CASSYGQVSVNEQFF,TRBV6-2/TRBV6-3,15
CASSPYAESSYNEQFF,TRBV18,16
CASRPGQGHGYTF,TRBV12-3/TRBV12-4,13
CASSPGQGLEKLFF,TRBV5-4,14
CASSLEGYRRYGYTF,TRBV5-8,15
CASSQDRPWDGYTF,TRBV3-1/TRBV3-2,14
CASSSTKKWGEQYF,TRBV11-2,14
CAISAVGGTDTQYF,TRBV10-3,14
CASSYDRGEAFF,TRBV5-1,12